Shown below are 28 T cell receptor beta chains from a single sample sequenced in a study of post-analysis software for immune sequencing data. Study results and limitations: Patients carried five TRBV segments more frequently than controls did, and TRBV5-6, TRBV5-1 and TRBV20-1 were among them.

The library was made from cDNA and included unique molecular identifiers. TCRdb redid the calling of the PCR reads with MiXCR, one entry per CDR3 protein. The sample carries about 380,000 distinct CDR3 sequences, 30% to 45% recorded once. No cognate antigen is known for these TCRs. The sample was blood. The source of these receptors is a girl aged 5 to 17 with multiple sclerosis.

Turning to this clonotype: A much larger clone differs by one base, so this may be a read error. This chain connects TRBV5-1 to TRBJ2-3, with D possibly being TRBD2 (5 bases). Germline CDR1 is SGHRS and CDR2 is YFSETQ. V lost 0 bases and J lost 8, with 19 bases in between. This CDR3 region has 16 residues. The DNA for the CDR3 is TGCGCCAGCAGCTTGGCCCTAGCCGCCCATGGAGCTACGCAGTATTTT. Amino acid sequence: CASSLALAAHGATQYF.

This clonotype has more than one count but fewer than ten. This chain links TRBV7-2 with TRBJ1-1; D not resolved. The CDR3 consists of 14 residues. Germline CDR1 and CDR2: SGHTA and FQGNSA. Deletions cut 5 bases from V and 0 bases from J, with 10 bases between. CDR3 region: CASSTQLLNTEAFF. The CDR3 coding sequence is TGTGCCAGCAGCACCCAGCTACTGAACACTGAAGCTTTCTTT.

The DNA of the CDR3 is TGTGCCAGCAGCTTAGCCGACAGGGCGAGGGGCTACACCTTC. It encodes CASSLADRARGYTF. The chain couples TRBV7-9 to TRBJ1-2, with 7 bases aligning to TRBD1. J was trimmed by 8 bases and V by 0 bases; bases with no gene match: 6. This CDR3 region has 14 residues. The germline CDR1 and CDR2 sequences are SEHNR and FQNEAQ (reference sequence).

A note on this clonotype: One junction end disagrees with the germline gene, perhaps due to a read error. The rearrangement links TRBV12-3 or TRBV12-4 to TRBJ2-2; D may be TRBD1 or TRBD2 (6 bases each). The CDR3 spans 16 residues. The CDR3 spells CAGSSLTGLATGELFF. The CDR3 DNA reads TGTGCCGGCAGTTCCCTTACAGGGCTAGCGACCGGGGAGCTGTTTTTT.

The chain links TRBV20-1 to TRBJ1-4; 7 nucleotides line up with TRBD1. Germline lookup yields CDR1 DFQATT and CDR2 SNEGSKA (reference sequence). The CDR3 runs 14 residues. With 0 bases clipped from V and 6 bases from J, the junction kept 4 bases outside the gene matches. The DNA for the CDR3 is TGCAGTGCTAGAGATCCCACAGGGGATGAAAAACTGTTTTTT. The encoded protein is CSARDPTGDEKLFF.

This clonotype has only a few counts. The V call is TRBV4-3, the J call TRBJ2-3, with D possibly TRBD1 on 5 matching bases. With 1 base removed from V and 0 bases from J, the gap between germline ends came to 14 bases. The V gene's germline CDR1 is LGHNA and CDR2 YSLEER. There are 17 residues in the CDR3. The CDR3 nucleotides are TGCGCCAGCAGCCAAGTCGGCCCAGGGTCTAGCACAGATACGCAGTATTTT. Its translation: CASSQVGPGSSTDTQYF.

The V and J genes are TRBV3-1 and TRBJ2-7, with D unresolved. This CDR3 spans 13 amino acids. Trimming pared 3 bases from V and 3 bases from J, leaving 9 bases between. In germline, CDR1 is LGHDT, CDR2 YNNKEL (reference sequence). The CDR3 nucleotides are TGTGCCAGCAGCCACTCCACAAACTACGAGCAGTACTTC. Translation: CASSHSTNYEQYF.

This clonotype was seen only a few times. The chain uses TRBV15 and TRBJ2-7; D may be TRBD1 or TRBD2 (6 bases each). The J call may be mistaken, given a closer DNA end match to TRBJ2-5. The length of the CDR3 is 15 residues. The V gene's germline CDR1 is LNHNV and CDR2 YYDKDF (reference sequence). The CDR3 nucleotides are TGTGCCACCAGCAGAGATCAAGGGGGGCCGGTGACCCAGTACTTC. This sequence encodes CATSRDQGGPVTQYF.

This clonotype was picked up one time. This chain connects TRBV6-4 to TRBJ1-1; D is unresolved. This CDR3 is built from 13 residues. CDR1 and CDR2 (germline): MRHNA, SNTAGT. The ends were cut back, 5 bases at V and 0 bases at J, with 7 bases in the middle. The CDR3: CASSTTMNTEAFF. Written as DNA, the CDR3 is TGTGCCAGCAGTACCACGATGAACACTGAAGCTTTCTTT.

The chain couples TRBV12-3 or TRBV12-4 to TRBJ2-7, with D possibly TRBD1 on 6 matching bases. V lost 5 bases to trimming and J lost 6 bases, with 14 bases between them. The CDR3 has 13 amino acids. DNA for the CDR3: TGTGCCAGCAGTCCCTTTCAGGGGCTCGAGCAGTACTTC. This gives the protein CASSPFQGLEQYF.

This clonotype was picked up many times. V is TRBV20-1 and J is TRBJ2-1; 9 nucleotides agree with TRBD1. This CDR3 is built from 14 residues. Germline V gene lookup returns CDR1 DFQATT and CDR2 SNEGSKA (reference sequence). Germline trimming cut 4 bases from V and 7 bases from J; bases unmatched to any gene: 8. CDR3 in DNA: TGCAGTGCTATACCGGGACAGGGCGGGAATGAGCAGTTCTTC. As protein: CSAIPGQGGNEQFF.

The chain combines TRBV5-1 with TRBJ2-7; no clear D. This CDR3 comprises 14 residues. In germline, CDR1 is SGHRS, CDR2 YFSETQ. With 2 bases removed from V and 0 bases from J, the gap between germline ends came to 9 bases. DNA for the CDR3: TGCGCCAGCAGCTTCCAGGAGAGCTCCTACGAGCAGTACTTC. It yields the protein CASSFQESSYEQYF.

This clonotype occurred a few times. The junction and the germline gene differ at one end; a read error may be behind it. The CDR3 protein is CANSYGGPEAFF. The CDR3 DNA reads TGTGCCAACAGTTACGGGGGTCCTGAAGCTTTCTTT. The J gene is TRBJ1-1, the V gene TRBV6-5; possibly TRBD1 for D (5 bases). Germline V gives CDR1 MNHEY, CDR2 SVGAGI. The CDR3 is 12 amino acids.

There are a few counts of this clonotype. This chain joins TRBV6-5 and TRBJ1-2; no reliable D call. Germline CDR1 MNHEY, CDR2 SVGAGI. V shed 8 bases and J shed 0 bases, with 4 bases lying between them. The CDR3 consists of 11 residues. CDR3 coding DNA: TGTGCCAGCCGATCTAACTATGGCTACACCTTC. Its protein product is CASRSNYGYTF.

The chain uses TRBV7-9 and TRBJ2-7; the match to TRBD1 covers 7 bases. From germline, CDR1 is SEHNR and CDR2 FQNEAQ (reference sequence). The CDR3 sequence is 13 residues long. The ends lost 3 bases at V and 2 bases at J; junction bases unmatched: 1. The CDR3 sequence: CASSFTGAYEQYF. Written as DNA, the CDR3 is TGTGCCAGCAGCTTTACAGGGGCCTACGAGCAGTACTTC. Supplemented by reference TRBV7-9 and TRBJ2-7, the full variable domain reads DTGVSQNPRHKITKRGQNVTFRCDPISEHNRLYWYRQTLGQGPEFLTYFQNEAQLEKSRLLSDRFSAERPKGSFSTLEIQRTEQGDSAMYLCASSFTGAYEQYFGPGTRLTVT.

The chain has TRBV7-6 and TRBJ2-7, with D maybe TRBD2 (7 bases). Trimming pared 5 bases from V and 7 bases from J, leaving 24 bases between. The CDR3 sequence is 16 residues long. CDR1 and CDR2 (germline): SGHVS, FNYEAQ. The CDR3 DNA reads as TGTGCCAGCAGCCCAGTCGGTGGGGGGGGACACAATGAGCAGTACTTC. It codes for CASSPVGGGGHNEQYF.

This clonotype has only a few counts. The chain links TRBV7-2 to TRBJ1-1; no clear D gene. The V gene lost 1 base and the J gene lost 7 bases, with 7 bases spanning the gap. Germline CDR1 reads SGHTA; CDR2 reads FQGNSA. This CDR3 comprises 12 residues. CDR3 protein: CASSLEKYEAFF. DNA for the CDR3: TGTGCCAGCAGCTTAGAGAAGTATGAAGCTTTCTTT.

This chain joins TRBV5-5 and TRBJ2-5; 7 bases fit TRBD2. V gave up 2 bases and J gave up 2 bases; unmatched junction bases: 9. Germline lookup yields CDR1 SGHKS and CDR2 YYEKEE (reference sequence). The CDR3 loop spans 16 amino acids. The CDR3 loop is CASSLLPPGGQETQYF. CDR3 DNA sequence: TGTGCCAGCAGCTTACTCCCCCCCGGGGGGCAAGAGACCCAGTACTTC. The full variable domain, completed using reference TRBV5-5 and TRBJ2-5, is DAGVTQSPTHLIKTRGQQVTLRCSPISGHKSVSWYQQVLGQGPQFIFQYYEKEERGRGNFPDRFSARQFPNYSSELNVNALLLGDSALYLCASSLLPPGGQETQYFGPGTRLLVL.

The chain recombines TRBV4-3 with TRBJ2-3; 10 bases are a match to TRBD2. The V and J ends lost 4 bases and 3 bases, in that order; junction bases with no gene match: 4. CDR3 length equals 15 residues. CDR1 is LGHNA and CDR2 is YSLEER in the germline V gene. CDR3 bases: TGCGCCAGCAGCCGCGAGCGGGGGGGAACAGATACGCAGTATTTT. Translation gives CASSRERGGTDTQYF.

This clonotype was observed a few times. V gene TRBV29-1 combines with J gene TRBJ2-7; maybe TRBD1 (5 bases). CDR1 is SQVTM, CDR2 ANQGSEA, per germline. V shed 4 bases and J shed 0 bases, with 10 bases lying between them. This CDR3 contains 13 residues. CDR3 in DNA: TGCAGCGTTGGGGGCAGGAACTCCTACGAGCAGTACTTC. Protein: CSVGGRNSYEQYF.

This clonotype was observed many times. The CDR3, as DNA: TGTGCCAGCAGCTTGATGACAGGGATACCGGAGACCCAGTACTTC. Amino acid sequence: CASSLMTGIPETQYF. The chain uses TRBV7-6 and TRBJ2-5; the match to TRBD1 covers 7 bases. In germline, CDR1 is SGHVS, CDR2 FNYEAQ. Trimming at V came to 3 bases and at J to 5 bases, leaving 9 bases not matched to a gene. The CDR3 is 15 amino acids.

V and J are TRBV20-1 and TRBJ2-2; possible D gene TRBD1, 6 bases. V gave up 2 bases and J gave up 5 bases, with 12 bases separating them. Germline V gives CDR1 DFQATT, CDR2 SNEGSKA (reference sequence). The CDR3 covers 14 residues. CDR3 sequence: CSARRGSTTGELFF. For the CDR3, the DNA is TGCAGTGCTAGAAGGGGGAGCACTACCGGGGAGCTGTTTTTT.

The V call is TRBV3-1, the J call TRBJ2-1, with D possibly TRBD1 on 6 matching bases. The CDR3 loop spans 13 amino acids. Germline V gene sequence: CDR1 LGHDT, CDR2 YNNKEL (reference sequence). V was clipped by 6 bases and J by 4 bases, with 10 bases between them. The CDR3, as DNA: TGTGCCAGCAGAAGACAGGTTTACAATGAGCAGTTCTTC. Encoded protein: CASRRQVYNEQFF.

J is TRBJ1-1 and V is TRBV7-9; D may be TRBD1 (5 bases). Germline V gene data show CDR1 as SEHNR and CDR2 as FQNEAQ (reference sequence). V was clipped by 3 bases and J by 3 bases, with 8 bases between them. This CDR3 is 13 amino acids long. The CDR3 is CASSFQGDTEAFF. The CDR3 region has the DNA TGTGCCAGCAGCTTTCAAGGGGACACTGAAGCTTTCTTT. Using reference TRBV7-9 and TRBJ1-1 for the parts outside the CDR3, the full variable domain is DTGVSQNPRHKITKRGQNVTFRCDPISEHNRLYWYRQTLGQGPEFLTYFQNEAQLEKSRLLSDRFSAERPKGSFSTLEIQRTEQGDSAMYLCASSFQGDTEAFFGQGTRLTVV.

This clonotype was recorded many times. The chain recombines TRBV7-8 with TRBJ1-2; TRBD1 is a possible D gene (5 bases). The CDR3 has 15 amino acids. The V gene's germline CDR1 is SGHVS and CDR2 FQNEAQ. The V end lost 1 base, the J end lost 6 bases, and 15 bases lay between the germline ends. This CDR3 reads CASSLVVGGADGYTF. The CDR3 nucleotides read TGTGCCAGCAGCTTAGTGGTCGGAGGGGCGGATGGCTACACCTTC.

This chain connects TRBV12-3 or TRBV12-4 to TRBJ2-2; D tentatively reads TRBD1 or TRBD2 (5 bases each). This CDR3 comprises 16 residues. V gave up 6 bases and J gave up 1 base, with 15 bases separating them. CDR3 amino acids: CASSPLGDWNTGELFF. In DNA form, the CDR3 reads TGTGCCAGCAGCCCTCTGGGGGATTGGAACACCGGGGAGCTGTTTTTT.

The chain has TRBV6-4 and TRBJ2-7; D is perhaps TRBD2 (7 bases). This CDR3 region has 15 residues. V lost 0 bases and J lost 7, with 16 bases in between. Germline CDR1 and CDR2: MRHNA and SNTAGT. The CDR3 DNA reads TGTGCCAGCAGTGACTCTCTAGCGGAGGGGGGAGAGCAGTACTTC. It encodes CASSDSLAEGGEQYF.

J is TRBJ2-1 and V is TRBV6-5; the D gene could be TRBD1 or TRBD2 (5 bases each). The CDR3 consists of 17 residues. Trimming left V 2 bases short and J 7 bases short, with 21 bases between. CDR1 and CDR2 from the germline V gene are MNHEY and SVGAGI. CDR3 region: CASSYEVARGRRNEQFF. Written as DNA, the CDR3 is TGTGCCAGCAGTTACGAAGTAGCGAGGGGCCGCCGGAATGAGCAGTTCTTC.